This TCR beta chain is drawn from a study of vaccination and CD4 T cells after COVID-19. Study in general: Two of the convalescents were Hispanic, and the group consisted of six males and four females.

Regarding treatment: approximately 10-day PBMC culture with coronavirus spike peptide pools or control peptides (ViraFEST assay). Expanded clonotypes were found by TCR sequencing after peptide-pool stimulation (ViraFEST). This CDR3 region has 13 residues. Trimming took off 4 bases at V and 4 bases at J, with 10 bases between the two ends. Germline CDR1 is SEHNR and CDR2 is FQNEAQ (reference sequence). To note about this clonotype: Antigen: not known.

The Oncomine TCR Beta short-read assay sequenced DNA from cultured CD4+ T cells. The authors extracted genomic DNA from cultured CD4+ T cells. One entry per CDR3 protein results from TCRdb running MiXCR on the PCR reads. This sample has about 3,100 distinct CDR3 sequences, with 77% found just once. The chain recombines TRBV7-9 with TRBJ1-1; possible D gene TRBD1, 5 bases. The sequenced sample consisted of CD4+ T cells from blood, cultured in vitro. This TCR came from a human donor who had recovered from COVID-19. CDR3 coding DNA: TGTGCCAGCAGCTGGTGGGGCGGCACTGAAGCTTTCTTT. This translates into CASSWWGGTEAFF.